This T cell receptor beta chain was found in a study of beta chain features in type 1 diabetes. General study findings and limits: All four CD4+ subsets of Type 1 diabetes patients contained TCRB CDR3s that were moderately but significantly shorter.

The CDR3 spans 14 residues. From germline, CDR1 is MDHEN and CDR2 SYDVKM. The V gene end was trimmed by 7 bases and the J gene end by 1 base; junction bases not matched to a gene: 3. Expressed TCRB transcripts were sequenced, since all the RNA that had been isolated was reverse transcribed. The method was immunoSEQ multiplex PCR; TCRdb's version includes in-frame clones alone and lacks a portion of them. This sample has under 300,000 clones, with less than 35% found just once. In its sample, this clone was seen a few times. What it binds is unknown. The chain employs TRBV28 and TRBJ2-2; 7 nucleotides agree with TRBD1. This sequence originates from a man aged 25-40 years in good health. Source material: central memory CD4+ T cells from blood. CDR3 sequence (DNA): TGTGCCAGCATTGCAGGGGGGAACACCGGGGAGCTGTTTTTT. Protein: CASIAGGNTGELFF.